This T cell receptor (beta chain) is from a study of T cell changes during pregnancy in multiple sclerosis. This CDR3 has 16 amino acids. V was cut by 4 bases and J by 4 bases, with 19 bases left in between. Germline assignment: CDR1 MNHEY and CDR2 SVGAGI. Assay: immunoSEQ multiplex PCR; the TCRdb copy retains only in-frame clones and omits some. Among 55,000 to 95,000 clones listed, 85% to 95% were seen once. The specimen was peripheral blood, collected in the second trimester of pregnancy. The rearrangement joins TRBV6-5 to TRBJ2-5; possible D gene TRBD2, 6 bases. The source is a female donor in good health, enrolled as a control in a pregnancy study. The CDR3 here is CASSSEGPEELETQYF. CDR3 sequence (DNA): TGTGCCAGCAGTTCGGAGGGCCCCGAGGAGCTAGAGACCCAGTACTTC.